The 27 T cell receptor beta chains below come from one sample, sequenced in a study of control samples from healthy donors and cancer patients. Clones were sequenced by immunoSEQ multiplex PCR, and TCRdb holds only the in-frame ones, with some missing. Of fewer than 200,000 clones in the sample, roughly 89% are singletons; the top ten hold 1.4%. The sequenced material came from blood. These receptors all come from a woman between 45 and 65 years old in good health.

This clone has just a few counts. The chain couples TRBV4-1 to TRBJ1-2, with unresolved D. Germline V CDR1 and CDR2: MGHRA, YSYEKL. The CDR3 is made up of 15 amino acids. V lost 1 base, J lost 1 base, and 10 bases lay in between. CDR3 amino acids: CASSQGIQINYGYTF. Written as DNA, the CDR3 is TGCGCCAGCAGCCAAGGGATACAGATTAACTATGGCTACACCTTC.

About this clone itself: Other DNA variants within this sample encode the same CDR3. This chain links TRBV3-1 (or the pseudogene TRBV3-2) with TRBJ1-5; D may be TRBD1 (6 bases). The CDR3 runs 14 residues. V shed 3 bases and J shed 0 bases, with 6 bases lying between them. CDR1 LGHDT and CDR2 YNNKEL come from the germline V gene (reference sequence). The CDR3 spells CASSQTGSNQPQHF. The CDR3 coding sequence is TGTGCCAGCAGCCAGACAGGTAGCAATCAGCCCCAGCATTTT.

The rearrangement uses TRBV10-2 and TRBJ2-3; 10 bases line up with TRBD2. This CDR3 has 14 residues. Trimming cost V 6 bases and J 6 bases; bases outside gene matches: 6. Germline CDR1 is WSHSY and CDR2 is SAAADI. The CDR3 nucleotides read TGCGCCAGCAGGAACCCTAGCGGGAGCGATACGCAGTATTTT. Translating gives CASRNPSGSDTQYF.

The chain employs TRBV7-2 and TRBJ2-7, with D perhaps TRBD2 (6 bases). Germline V gives CDR1 SGHTA, CDR2 FQGNSA. Trimming took 4 bases from V and 10 from J, leaving 14 bases between them. CDR3 length: 12 residues. CDR3 DNA sequence: TGTGCCAGCAGCTCCGAGAGCGGGCCCCAGTACTTC. Its protein is CASSSESGPQYF.

This sequence joins TRBV10-3 and TRBJ2-6; TRBD1 or TRBD2 may be the D gene (7 bases each). The CDR3 is 16 residues long. Germline V gene sequence: CDR1 ENHRY, CDR2 SYGVKD. V lost 8 bases and J lost 0, with 14 bases in between. DNA of the CDR3: TGTGCCATCTATGGGGGGGACAGCTCTGGGGCCAACGTCCTGACTTTC. Translated, it gives CAIYGGDSSGANVLTF.

V is TRBV7-8 and J is TRBJ2-4; 11 nucleotides match TRBD1. Germline CDR1 SGHVS, CDR2 FQNEAQ. Trimming took 5 bases from V and 7 from J; bases not matched to a gene: 7. The CDR3 is 15 residues long. Here the CDR3 DNA reads TGTGCCAGCAGCCCGGGGACAGGGGGTGTGAACATTCAGTACTTC. Amino acids: CASSPGTGGVNIQYF.

J is TRBJ2-7 and V is TRBV28, with D possibly TRBD1 on 6 matching bases. This CDR3 contains 12 residues. V was clipped by 10 bases and J by 4 bases, with 14 bases between them. Germline V lookup: CDR1 MDHEN, CDR2 SYDVKM. CDR3 region: CATQHRAYEQYF. CDR3 nucleotides: TGTGCCACCCAACACAGGGCTTACGAGCAGTACTTC.

The chain links TRBV4-1 to TRBJ2-3; no definite D call. V was cut by 0 bases and J by 5 bases, with 12 bases left in between. CDR1 is MGHRA, CDR2 YSYEKL, per germline. This CDR3 contains 15 residues. CDR3 DNA: TGCGCCAGCAGCCAAGATCCGTTTATCGGAGATACGCAGTATTTT. Amino acid sequence: CASSQDPFIGDTQYF.

The genes are TRBV27 and TRBJ1-2; 7 positions agree with TRBD1. Germline assignment: CDR1 MNHEY and CDR2 SMNVEV (reference sequence). This CDR3 spans 15 amino acids. V trimming: 6 bases; J trimming: 4 bases; junction bases outside the gene matches: 11. CDR3 protein: CASRPNRQGGYGYTF. In DNA form, the CDR3 reads TGTGCCAGCAGACCTAATCGACAGGGAGGCTATGGCTACACCTTC.

The genes are TRBV28 and TRBJ1-4, with D uncertain. The CDR3 sequence is 17 residues long. Germline V gene data show CDR1 as MDHEN and CDR2 as SYDVKM. The germline V and J ends were trimmed by 5 bases and 3 bases, with 19 bases remaining between them. The CDR3 DNA reads TGTGCCAGCAGTATAACCGACGGCCGAGCACCTAATGAAAAACTGTTTTTT. Translated: CASSITDGRAPNEKLFF.

The chain combines TRBV3-1 (or the pseudogene TRBV3-2) with TRBJ2-7; D uncertain. The CDR3 has 14 amino acids. The germline V gene has CDR1 LGHDT and CDR2 YNNKEL (reference sequence). The V and J ends lost 1 base and 0 bases respectively, with 7 bases between them. The CDR3, as DNA: TGTGCCAGCAGCCAAGTATCCGGCTCCTACGAGCAGTACTTC. Translation gives CASSQVSGSYEQYF.

The CDR3 protein is CASSSTAARGLVNTEAFF. CDR3 nucleotide sequence: TGTGCCAGCAGTTCGACCGCGGCCCGGGGGTTGGTGAACACTGAAGCTTTCTTT. The J gene is TRBJ1-1, the V gene TRBV28; TRBD1 is a possible D gene (5 bases). The germline V gene has CDR1 MDHEN and CDR2 SYDVKM. The length of the CDR3 is 18 residues. Trimming left V 4 bases short and J 0 bases short, with 21 bases between.

This chain joins TRBV5-4 and TRBJ1-1; 8 bases agree with TRBD1. Germline lookup yields CDR1 SGHNT and CDR2 YYREEE (reference sequence). J gave up 6 bases and V 3 bases, and 4 bases lay outside the gene matches. This CDR3 spans 13 amino acids. The CDR3 here is CASSSPQGAEAFF. The CDR3 region has the DNA TGTGCCAGCAGCTCTCCACAGGGGGCTGAAGCTTTCTTT.

The genes are TRBV18 and TRBJ1-5; no definite D call. CDR3 length equals 14 residues. Germline loops: CDR1 KGHSH, CDR2 LQKENI. V was pared by 3 bases and J by 4 bases, with 10 bases between. CDR3: CASSPGGKNQPQHF. CDR3 sequence (DNA): TGTGCCAGCTCACCCGGCGGGAAAAATCAGCCCCAGCATTTT.

This clone was detected once. The V gene is TRBV6-2 or TRBV6-3, the J gene TRBJ2-3; 7 bases agree with TRBD1. The CDR3 length is 15 residues. V trimming: 5 bases; J trimming: 3 bases; junction bases outside the gene matches: 8. In germline, CDR1 is MNHEY, CDR2 SVGEGT. CDR3 region: CASSATGVPTDTQYF. For the CDR3, the DNA is TGTGCCAGCAGTGCAACAGGGGTCCCAACAGATACGCAGTATTTT.

The V call is TRBV7-8, the J call TRBJ1-1; D is perhaps TRBD1 (6 bases). This CDR3 is 14 amino acids long. V was shortened by 4 bases and J by 3 bases, with 12 bases between the two germline ends. In germline, CDR1 is SGHVS, CDR2 FQNEAQ. CDR3 loop: CASSSGTRDTEAFF. DNA of the CDR3: TGTGCCAGCAGCTCGGGGACACGAGACACTGAAGCTTTCTTT.

V usage is TRBV28 and J usage is TRBJ2-5, with 10 bases aligning to TRBD2. V lost 2 bases, J lost 2 bases, and 5 bases stayed unmatched. CDR3 length: 16 residues. CDR1 MDHEN and CDR2 SYDVKM come from the germline V gene. CDR3: CASSLILSGGQETQYF. In DNA, the CDR3 is TGTGCCAGCAGTTTAATTCTTAGCGGGGGGCAAGAGACCCAGTACTTC.

The chain couples TRBV7-6 to TRBJ2-1, with TRBD2 matching 12 bases. The germline V gene has CDR1 SGHVS and CDR2 FNYEAQ. The J segment lost 8 bases and the V segment lost 5 bases, leaving 10 bases of the junction unmatched. This CDR3 region has 16 residues. The CDR3 here is CASSQILAGGGDEQFF. The CDR3 DNA is TGTGCCAGCAGCCAGATACTAGCGGGAGGTGGAGATGAGCAGTTCTTC.

The rearrangement links TRBV19 to TRBJ2-2, with 14 nucleotides matching TRBD2. The CDR3 contains 17 residues. Germline V CDR1 and CDR2: LNHDA, SQIVND (reference sequence). V lost 5 bases, J lost 5 bases, and 7 bases stayed unmatched. This chain's CDR3 is CASSAGLAGGGTGELFF. In nucleotides, the CDR3 is TGTGCCAGTAGTGCAGGACTAGCGGGAGGAGGGACCGGGGAGCTGTTTTTT.

This clone came up a few times. The chain is built from TRBV27 and TRBJ2-7; D perhaps matches TRBD1 (6 bases). The CDR3 totals 13 residues. Between the trimmed V and J ends, which lost 2 bases and 6 bases, there was a span of 11 bases. Germline V lookup: CDR1 MNHEY, CDR2 SMNVEV (reference sequence). The CDR3: CASSLGQMTEQYF. Here the CDR3 DNA reads TGTGCCAGCAGTTTAGGACAGATGACCGAGCAGTACTTC.

J is TRBJ2-4 and V is TRBV28; perhaps D is TRBD1 or TRBD2 (5 bases each). V gave up 7 bases and J gave up 6 bases, with 19 bases separating them. This CDR3 is 15 amino acids long. Germline V gives CDR1 MDHEN, CDR2 SYDVKM. CDR3 sequence reads: CASNLRGGNRNIQYF. CDR3 DNA: TGTGCCAGCAATTTGCGTGGGGGAAATCGAAACATTCAGTACTTC. The full variable domain, completed using reference TRBV28 and TRBJ2-4, is DVKVTQSSRYLVKRTGEKVFLECVQDMDHENMFWYRQDPGLGLRLIYFSYDVKMKEKGDIPEGYSVSREKKERFSLILESASTNQTSMYLCASNLRGGNRNIQYFGAGTRLSVL.

The chain is built from TRBV28 and TRBJ2-7; D gene uncertain. Trimming took 6 bases from V and 3 from J, leaving 18 bases between them. The germline gives CDR1 MDHEN, CDR2 SYDVKM. CDR3 length: 15 amino acids. The CDR3 loop reads CASSPVVGKGYEQYF. CDR3 sequence (DNA): TGTGCCAGCAGCCCAGTGGTAGGCAAGGGCTACGAGCAGTACTTC. The whole variable domain, remainder taken from reference TRBV28 and TRBJ2-7, is DVKVTQSSRYLVKRTGEKVFLECVQDMDHENMFWYRQDPGLGLRLIYFSYDVKMKEKGDIPEGYSVSREKKERFSLILESASTNQTSMYLCASSPVVGKGYEQYFGPGTRLTVT.

J is TRBJ2-3 and V is TRBV7-2; D is unclear. Germline loops: CDR1 SGHTA, CDR2 FQGNSA. The CDR3 runs 13 residues. Trimming shortened V by 4 bases and J by 4 bases, and 9 bases separated the two germline ends. The CDR3 DNA reads TGTGCCAGCAGCTGGGCAGCCTCAGATACGCAGTATTTT. Translation: CASSWAASDTQYF. Based on the CDR3 plus reference TRBV7-2 and TRBJ2-3, the full variable domain is GAGVSQSPSNKVTEKGKDVELRCDPISGHTALYWYRQSLGQGLEFLIYFQGNSAPDKSGLPSDRFSAERTGGSVSTLTIQRTQQEDSAVYLCASSWAASDTQYFGPGTRLTVL.

This clone was counted once. The V gene is TRBV5-6, the J gene TRBJ2-3; the D is unclear. Trimming pared 4 bases from V and 5 bases from J, leaving 8 bases between. This CDR3 contains 12 residues. Germline values: CDR1 SGHDT, CDR2 YYEEEE. The CDR3 loop is CASSGTRDTQYF. CDR3 coding DNA: TGTGCCAGCAGCGGAACAAGAGATACGCAGTATTTT.

This rearrangement joins TRBV3-1 (or the pseudogene TRBV3-2) to TRBJ1-2; D gene uncertain. Trimming stripped 3 bases from V and 4 bases from J, with 21 bases between. There are 17 residues in the CDR3. Germline V gene data show CDR1 as LGHDT and CDR2 as YNNKEL (reference sequence). CDR3 DNA sequence: TGTGCCAGCAGCCATGCCTACGGCCGGGCCGACTTCTATGGCTACACCTTC. Translated, it gives CASSHAYGRADFYGYTF.

This clone has more than one count but fewer than ten. The V gene is TRBV28, the J gene TRBJ1-1; D ambiguous. Germline loops: CDR1 MDHEN, CDR2 SYDVKM. V gave up 6 bases and J gave up 3 bases, with 8 bases separating them. The CDR3 runs to 12 residues. The CDR3 is CASRSPYTEAFF. DNA of the CDR3: TGTGCCAGCAGATCTCCATACACTGAAGCTTTCTTT.

This sequence joins TRBV30 and TRBJ2-3; weak D call: TRBD2 (6 bases). Trimming removed 7 bases at V and 3 bases at J, with 14 bases between. Germline V lookup: CDR1 GTSNPN, CDR2 SVGIG (reference sequence). This CDR3 is built from 13 residues. The CDR3 DNA reads as TGTGCCTCCGGAGGGCTAAGAACAGATACGCAGTATTTT. Protein: CASGGLRTDTQYF.